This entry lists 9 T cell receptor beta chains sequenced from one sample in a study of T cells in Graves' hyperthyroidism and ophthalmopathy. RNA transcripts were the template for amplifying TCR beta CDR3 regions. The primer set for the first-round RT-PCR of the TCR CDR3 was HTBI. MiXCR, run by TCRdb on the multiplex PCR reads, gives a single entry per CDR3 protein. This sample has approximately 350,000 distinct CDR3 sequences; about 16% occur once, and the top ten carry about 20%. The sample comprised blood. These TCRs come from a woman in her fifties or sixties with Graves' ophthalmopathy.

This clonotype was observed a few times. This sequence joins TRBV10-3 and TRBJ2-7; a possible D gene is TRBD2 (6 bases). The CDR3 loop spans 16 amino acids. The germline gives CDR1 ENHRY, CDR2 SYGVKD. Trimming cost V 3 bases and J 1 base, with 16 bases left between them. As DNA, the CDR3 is TGTGCCATCAGTGAACCGGGGGTAGCCTATTCCTACGAGCAGTACTTC. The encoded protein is CAISEPGVAYSYEQYF.

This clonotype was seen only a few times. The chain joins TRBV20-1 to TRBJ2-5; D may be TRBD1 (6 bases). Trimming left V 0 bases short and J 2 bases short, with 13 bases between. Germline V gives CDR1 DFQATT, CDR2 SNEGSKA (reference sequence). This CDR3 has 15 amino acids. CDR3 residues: CSARDGGASQETQYF. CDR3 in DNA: TGCAGTGCTAGAGATGGGGGCGCGAGTCAAGAGACCCAGTACTTC.

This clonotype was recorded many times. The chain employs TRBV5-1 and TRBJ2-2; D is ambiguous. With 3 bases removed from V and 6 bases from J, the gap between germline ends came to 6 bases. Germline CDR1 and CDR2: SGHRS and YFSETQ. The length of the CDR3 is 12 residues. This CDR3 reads CASSYTSGELFF. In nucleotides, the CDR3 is TGCGCCAGCAGCTACACCTCCGGGGAGCTGTTTTTT. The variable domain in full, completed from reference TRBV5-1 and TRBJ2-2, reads KAGVTQTPRYLIKTRGQQVTLSCSPISGHRSVSWYQQTPGQGLQFLFEYFSETQRNKGNFPGRFSGRQFSNSRSEMNVSTLELGDSALYLCASSYTSGELFFGEGSRLTVL.

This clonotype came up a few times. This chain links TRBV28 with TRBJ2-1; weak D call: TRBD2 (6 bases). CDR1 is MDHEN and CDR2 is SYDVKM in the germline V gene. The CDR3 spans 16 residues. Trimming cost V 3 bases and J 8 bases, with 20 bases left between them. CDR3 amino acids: CASSFTPGGGNDEQFF. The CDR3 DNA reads TGTGCCAGCAGTTTTACCCCTGGTGGCGGGAACGATGAGCAGTTCTTC.

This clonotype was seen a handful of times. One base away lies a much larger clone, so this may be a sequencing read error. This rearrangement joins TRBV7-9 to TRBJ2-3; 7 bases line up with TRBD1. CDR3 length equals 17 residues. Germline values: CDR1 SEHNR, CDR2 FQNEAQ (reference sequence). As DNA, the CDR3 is TGTGCCAGCAGCCACCTCTCGGGGACAGTCCCTTTAGATACGCGGTATTTT. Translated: CASSHLSGTVPLDTRYF.

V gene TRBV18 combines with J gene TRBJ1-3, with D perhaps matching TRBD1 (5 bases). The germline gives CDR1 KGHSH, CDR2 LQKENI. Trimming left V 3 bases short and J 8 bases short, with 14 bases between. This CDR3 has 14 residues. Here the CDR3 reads CASSPTGGEDTIYF. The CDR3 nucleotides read TGTGCCAGCTCACCCACAGGAGGGGAAGACACCATATATTTT. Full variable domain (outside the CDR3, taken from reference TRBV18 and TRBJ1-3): NAGVMQNPRHLVRRRGQEARLRCSPMKGHSHVYWYRQLPEEGLKFMVYLQKENIIDESGMPKERFSAEFPKEGPSILRIQQVVRGDSAAYFCASSPTGGEDTIYFGEGSWLTVV.

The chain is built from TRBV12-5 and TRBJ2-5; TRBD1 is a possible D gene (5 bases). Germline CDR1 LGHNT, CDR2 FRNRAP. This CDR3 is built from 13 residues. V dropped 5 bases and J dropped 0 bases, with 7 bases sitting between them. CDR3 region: CASGQGYQETQYF. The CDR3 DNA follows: TGTGCTAGTGGTCAGGGCTACCAAGAGACCCAGTACTTC.

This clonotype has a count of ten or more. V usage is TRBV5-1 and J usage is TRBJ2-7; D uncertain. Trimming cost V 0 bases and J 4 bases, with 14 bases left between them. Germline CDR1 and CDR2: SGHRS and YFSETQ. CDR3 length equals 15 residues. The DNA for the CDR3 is TGCGCCAGCAGCTTGGCCCACAGCGAGTCATACGAGCAGTACTTC. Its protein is CASSLAHSESYEQYF.

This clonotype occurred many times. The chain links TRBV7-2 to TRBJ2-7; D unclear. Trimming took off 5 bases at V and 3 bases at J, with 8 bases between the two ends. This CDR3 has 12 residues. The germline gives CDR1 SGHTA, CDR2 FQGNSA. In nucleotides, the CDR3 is TGTGCCAGCAGCGCCACCGTCTACGAGCAGTACTTC. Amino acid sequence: CASSATVYEQYF.